These 4 T cell receptor beta chains were sequenced from one sample in a study of OX40 agonist ivuxolimab in advanced cancers. TCRdb's table, derived via immunoSEQ multiplex PCR, lists solely in-frame clones and lacks some. The sample includes 8,500 to 11,000 clones, over 70% of them seen just once. This sample comprised CD4+ or CD8+ T cells sorted from blood, obtained in a trial of the OX40 agonist ivuxolimab. Source of these receptors: an adult with an advanced solid tumor such as melanoma, head and neck, liver or kidney cancer.

This clone was counted between two and nine times. The chain is built from TRBV5-5 and TRBJ2-5; 13 nucleotides agree with TRBD2. The V and J ends lost 0 bases and 5 bases, in that order; junction bases with no gene match: 4. Germline V lookup: CDR1 SGHKS, CDR2 YYEKEE (reference sequence). This CDR3 is 16 amino acids long. The chain's CDR3 is CASSLELAGGRETQYF. The DNA for the CDR3 is TGTGCCAGCAGCTTGGAACTAGCGGGAGGGCGGGAGACCCAGTACTTC.

This chain uses TRBV5-6 with TRBJ2-1; D gene unclear. The CDR3 totals 14 residues. Trimming took 1 base from V and 3 from J, leaving 8 bases between them. Per the germline V gene, CDR1 is SGHDT and CDR2 is YYEEEE. The CDR3 DNA follows: TGTGCCAGCAGCTTGATGACGCACTACAATGAGCAGTTCTTC. It yields the protein CASSLMTHYNEQFF. Supplemented by reference TRBV5-6 and TRBJ2-1, the full variable domain reads DAGVTQSPTHLIKTRGQQVTLRCSPKSGHDTVSWYQQALGQGPQFIFQYYEEEERQRGNFPDRFSGHQFPNYSSELNVNALLLGDSALYLCASSLMTHYNEQFFGPGTRLTVL.

The sample holds a few counts of this clone. V usage is TRBV19 and J usage is TRBJ2-1, with D possibly being TRBD2 (5 bases). Deletions cut 10 bases from V and 10 bases from J, with 17 bases between. The CDR3 length is 12 residues. The germline gives CDR1 LNHDA, CDR2 SQIVND (reference sequence). CDR3 sequence reads: CATENGELEQFF. The CDR3 nucleotides are TGTGCCACCGAGAACGGGGAGTTAGAGCAGTTCTTC.

This sequence joins TRBV7-9 and TRBJ1-4; no clear D gene. Trimming stripped 3 bases from V and 9 bases from J, with 8 bases between. Per germline, CDR1 SEHNR and CDR2 FQNEAQ (reference sequence). This CDR3 has 12 residues. CDR3 coding DNA: TGTGCCAGCAGCTTGTCGGGGAAAAAACTGTTTTTT. Translated, it gives CASSLSGKKLFF.